The 21 T cell receptor beta chains below all came from one sample that was sequenced in a study of breast tumors, draining lymph nodes, adjacent tissues (TCRdb year 2016). The axillary draining lymph nodes of breast cancer patients were the source of the lymph node samples. The method was multiplex PCR. Sequenced on an Illumina HiSeq 2000. Through fastp at Q25 and MiXCR, TCRdb rebuilt clones from the public reads, retaining in-frame beta chains. Records with the same CDR3 protein are collapsed into one entry carrying the most frequent genes and DNA. This sample holds 150,000 to 250,000 distinct CDR3 sequences; 31% were observed only once. The ten largest clones capture roughly 4.3% of the sample. The sample was axillary lymph node tissue. These receptors all come from a female donor with breast cancer. Some clones in this sample may be carry-over from other donors' samples.

This clonotype has ten or more counts. V is TRBV12-3 or TRBV12-4 and J is TRBJ2-7, with TRBD1 matching over 7 bases. Trimming removed 7 bases from V and 3 bases from J; junction bases left unmatched: 6. This CDR3 has 13 residues. CDR3 amino acids: CASTPGTDYEQYF. The CDR3 DNA follows: TGTGCCAGCACCCCCGGGACAGACTACGAGCAGTACTTC.

There are many counts of this clonotype. The CDR3 sequence: CASRDRILYGYTF. In nucleotides, the CDR3 is TGTGCCAGCAGGGACAGAATTCTCTATGGCTACACCTTC. The chain couples TRBV6-1 to TRBJ1-2; a weak D match, TRBD1 (6 bases). The CDR3 runs 13 residues. The ends were cut back, 6 bases at V and 4 bases at J, with 12 bases in the middle. The germline V gene has CDR1 MNHNS and CDR2 SASEGT.

This clonotype was picked up a small number of times. The chain links TRBV20-1 to TRBJ1-1; 9 nucleotides line up with TRBD1. V lost 3 bases, J lost 1 base, and 9 bases stayed unmatched. In germline, CDR1 is DFQATT, CDR2 SNEGSKA (reference sequence). The CDR3 covers 16 residues. The CDR3: CSASGGTGKWNTEAFF. The DNA of the CDR3 is TGCAGTGCTAGTGGGGGGACAGGGAAGTGGAACACTGAAGCTTTCTTT.

This clonotype was seen ten or more times. This chain uses TRBV19 with TRBJ2-7; D is possibly TRBD2 (6 bases). The CDR3 runs to 15 residues. Germline CDR1 reads LNHDA; CDR2 reads SQIVND (reference sequence). V dropped 5 bases and J dropped 0 bases, with 14 bases sitting between them. In DNA form, the CDR3 reads TGTGCCAGTAGTCTTACACCGGGACTCTCCTACGAGCAGTACTTC. The encoded protein is CASSLTPGLSYEQYF.

This clonotype was seen repeatedly, ten times or more. The chain links TRBV7-6 to TRBJ2-7; 11 bases align to TRBD2. V lost 1 base to trimming and J lost 9 bases; unmatched junction nucleotides: 5. CDR1 is SGHVS, CDR2 FNYEAQ, per germline. This CDR3 contains 14 residues. The DNA for the CDR3 is TGTGCCAGCAGCTTAGAGACTAGCGGGACCCTGCAGTACTTC. As protein: CASSLETSGTLQYF.

This clonotype was counted many times. V is TRBV5-1 and J is TRBJ2-5, with 7 nucleotides matching TRBD2. J gave up 5 bases and V 4 bases, and 11 bases lay outside the gene matches. The CDR3 spans 15 residues. Germline V gene lookup returns CDR1 SGHRS and CDR2 YFSETQ. Written as DNA, the CDR3 is TGCGCCAGCAGCCGTTCGGCGGGAGCTTTGGAGACCCAGTACTTC. Its translation: CASSRSAGALETQYF.

This clonotype appeared a few times. This chain connects TRBV28 to TRBJ2-7, with D hard to call. Per germline, CDR1 MDHEN and CDR2 SYDVKM. Trimming pared 1 base from V and 13 bases from J, leaving 14 bases between. This CDR3 is built from 12 residues. CDR3 in DNA: TGTGCCAGCAGTTTATTGGACCTTCGTCCTTACTTC. The encoded protein is CASSLLDLRPYF.

In this sample, this clonotype turned up many times. The chain combines TRBV5-1 with TRBJ2-1; 10 nucleotides line up with TRBD1. The V segment lost 4 bases and the J segment 6 bases; nucleotides outside the gene matches: 10. This CDR3 has 16 amino acids. The germline V gene has CDR1 SGHRS and CDR2 YFSETQ. Here the CDR3 DNA reads TGCGCCAGCAGCCCGGAGGGGACAGGGGCAATCAATGAGCAGTTCTTC. Translated: CASSPEGTGAINEQFF.

The chain has TRBV4-1 and TRBJ1-2; 9 bases match TRBD1. In germline, CDR1 is MGHRA, CDR2 YSYEKL. V shed 0 bases and J 8 bases; nucleotides not matched to a gene: 7. The CDR3 length is 15 residues. CDR3 amino acids: CASSQERDRVGGYTF. The CDR3 coding sequence is TGCGCCAGCAGCCAAGAGAGGGACAGGGTTGGAGGCTACACCTTC.

The CDR3 DNA is TGCAGCGTTGAAGATTGGGACAGGGAGGGTGGCTACACCTTC. Protein product: CSVEDWDREGGYTF. The V gene is TRBV29-1, the J gene TRBJ1-2; 9 nucleotides agree with TRBD1. V lost 0 bases, J lost 7 bases, and 6 bases stayed unmatched. Germline CDR1 SQVTM, CDR2 ANQGSEA. The CDR3 length is 14 residues.

Points on this clonotype: Possible read error: a much larger clone is one base away. This chain connects TRBV20-1 to TRBJ2-7; possibly TRBD1 for D (6 bases). Germline V CDR1 and CDR2: DFQATT, SNEGSKA (reference sequence). The CDR3 extends over 14 amino acids. The V and J ends lost 5 bases and 6 bases respectively, with 20 bases between them. The chain's CDR3 is CSAPRQDFTSEQYF. CDR3 in DNA: TGCAGTGCTCCACGACAGGACTTTACCTCCGAGCAGTACTTC.

This clonotype showed up many times. V usage is TRBV5-1 and J usage is TRBJ2-1; D possibly corresponds to TRBD2 (6 bases). This CDR3 is 14 amino acids long. Trimming removed 5 bases from V and 7 bases from J, with 16 bases in between. Germline CDR1 is SGHRS and CDR2 is YFSETQ. As DNA, the CDR3 is TGCGCCAGCAGTTACTCCGGGACTCCGAATGAGCAGTTCTTC. It specifies CASSYSGTPNEQFF.

Turning to this clonotype: A read error may produce the germline difference seen at one junction end. This chain joins TRBV19 and TRBJ1-1, with D tentatively TRBD1 (5 bases). There are 17 residues in the CDR3. CDR1 LNHDA and CDR2 SQIVND come from the germline V gene (reference sequence). The CDR3 coding sequence is TGTGCCAGTAGTTCACCTCCCGGGGGTTTGGGGAGAACTGAAGCTTGCTTT. Protein sequence: CASSSPPGGLGRTEACF.

In this sample, this clonotype turned up many times. The V call is TRBV7-3, the J call TRBJ2-7; a weak D match, TRBD1 (6 bases). CDR3 length: 17 residues. The V end lost 1 base, the J end lost 3 bases, and 19 bases lay between the germline ends. Germline V lookup: CDR1 SGHTA, CDR2 FQGTGA. In DNA form, the CDR3 reads TGTGCCAGCAGCTTAAGAGGCAGGGGCCCAGAGGGCTACGAGCAGTACTTC. Protein product: CASSLRGRGPEGYEQYF. The variable domain in full, with the rest retrieved from reference TRBV7-3 and TRBJ2-7, is GAGVSQTPSNKVTEKGKYVELRCDPISGHTALYWYRQSLGQGPEFLIYFQGTGAADDSGLPNDRFFAVRPEGSVSTLKIQRTERGDSAVYLCASSLRGRGPEGYEQYFGPGTRLTVT.

This clonotype was seen at least ten times. Germline and junction disagree at one end, which may indicate a read error. The chain employs TRBV6-4 and TRBJ2-1; D is ambiguous. This CDR3 has 12 residues. CDR1 is MRHNA and CDR2 is SNTAGT in the germline V gene. CDR3 sequence: CASSDSNSPLKF. The CDR3 DNA reads as TGTGCCAGCAGTGACTCGAACAGTCCCCTGAAATTC.

At least ten counts were recorded for this clonotype. The chain links TRBV20-1 to TRBJ2-1, with D hard to call. Trimming took 4 bases from V and 2 from J, leaving 3 bases between them. The CDR3 spans 11 residues. Per the germline V gene, CDR1 is DFQATT and CDR2 is SNEGSKA (reference sequence). The CDR3 DNA follows: TGCAGTGCTACCCCCTACAATGAGCAGTTCTTC. Translated, it gives CSATPYNEQFF.

This clonotype has a handful of counts. With a much larger clone just one base away, this may be a read error. The chain uses TRBV20-1 and TRBJ1-5, with D possibly TRBD1 on 5 matching bases. The CDR3 has 13 amino acids. Germline CDR1 DFQATT, CDR2 SNEGSKA (reference sequence). Here the CDR3 reads CSTRSTDFQPQHF. The DNA for the CDR3 is TGCAGTACTAGATCGACAGATTTTCAGCCCCAGCATTTT.

This clonotype was recorded many times. This chain connects TRBV19 to TRBJ1-4; 7 nucleotides agree with TRBD1. This CDR3 spans 12 amino acids. Germline CDR1 reads LNHDA; CDR2 reads SQIVND (reference sequence). V gave up 7 bases and J gave up 7 bases; unmatched junction bases: 3. The chain's CDR3 is CASKGAGEKLFF. CDR3 coding DNA: TGTGCCAGTAAGGGGGCCGGTGAAAAACTGTTTTTT.

This clonotype appeared many times. The chain is built from TRBV6-2 or TRBV6-3 and TRBJ2-7, with D unclear. CDR1 and CDR2 (germline): MNHEY, SVGEGT. The CDR3 runs to 13 residues. V was pared by 4 bases and J by 5 bases, with 12 bases between. This CDR3 reads CASSSRVYNEQYF. DNA for the CDR3: TGTGCCAGCAGTTCTAGGGTGTACAACGAGCAGTACTTC.

This clonotype showed up many times. The chain is built from TRBV3-1 and TRBJ2-1; 9 bases fit TRBD1. The germline V gene has CDR1 LGHDT and CDR2 YNNKEL (reference sequence). This CDR3 comprises 14 residues. The J segment lost 9 bases and the V segment lost 4 bases, leaving 7 bases of the junction unmatched. CDR3 in DNA: TGTGCCAGCAGCCGGGGACAGGGTCTAAGTGAGCAGTTCTTC. Translated: CASSRGQGLSEQFF.

In the case of this clonotype: Being one base from a much bigger clone, this may be a read error. Given the absence of the conserved phenylalanine or tryptophan at the CDR3 end, a read error is likely. The chain combines TRBV7-2 with TRBJ2-1; TRBD2 agrees at 7 bases. This CDR3 contains 14 residues. CDR1 and CDR2 (germline): SGHTA, FQGNSA. J gave up 6 bases and V 7 bases, and 9 bases lay outside the gene matches. The CDR3 protein is CASKGEAGANEQFL. The DNA of the CDR3 is TGTGCCAGCAAAGGGGAGGCGGGAGCCAATGAGCAGTTCCTC.